The 6 T cell receptor beta chains reported below all come from one sample, sequenced in a study of shared clonotypes between healthy human individuals. Clones were read by immunoSEQ multiplex PCR, and TCRdb kept only the in-frame ones, dropping some. The data hold over a million clones, with 98% observed a single time. Input material: naive CD4+ T cells sorted from blood. Sample subset: CD45RA+ positively selected. The receptors derive from a man aged 30 to 39 in good health.

This chain links TRBV5-1 with TRBJ2-1; TRBD2 matches 11 bases. Germline loops: CDR1 SGHRS, CDR2 YFSETQ. V shed 0 bases and J 0 bases; nucleotides not matched to a gene: 8. The CDR3 is 19 residues long. The CDR3 protein is CASSLGLAGGGGSYNEQFF. CDR3 coding DNA: TGCGCCAGCAGCTTGGGTCTAGCGGGAGGAGGTGGCTCCTACAATGAGCAGTTCTTC.

In this sample, this clone turned up once. This chain joins TRBV4-2 and TRBJ1-3; maybe TRBD1 (5 bases). Germline CDR1 reads LGHNA; CDR2 reads YNFKEQ. V lost 2 bases, J lost 1 base, and 6 bases lay in between. This CDR3 comprises 14 residues. The CDR3 protein is CASSQQGSGNTIYF. In DNA, the CDR3 is TGTGCCAGCAGCCAACAGGGTTCTGGAAACACCATATATTTT.

The chain couples TRBV21-1 to TRBJ1-3. TRBV21-1 is a recognized pseudogene. CDR3 size: 12 residues. The CDR3 DNA reads TGTGCCAGCAGCAATATTGGAAACACCATATATTTT. This translates into CASSNIGNTIYF.

The rearrangement joins TRBV9 to TRBJ1-2; a weak D match, TRBD1 (6 bases). CDR3 size: 15 residues. Trimming left V 2 bases short and J 5 bases short, with 16 bases between. Germline CDR1 SGDLS, CDR2 YYNGEE. The CDR3 nucleotides are TGTGCCAGCAGCGTTGGCAGGGGAAGGAAATATGGCTACACCTTC. This gives the protein CASSVGRGRKYGYTF.

V and J are TRBV11-2 and TRBJ2-7, with 9 positions matching TRBD2. Germline V gene lookup returns CDR1 SGHAT and CDR2 FQNNGV. The CDR3 extends over 18 amino acids. The J segment lost 3 bases and the V segment lost 2 bases, leaving 14 bases of the junction unmatched. CDR3 protein: CASSLRLAGLDPLYEQYF. Written as DNA, the CDR3 is TGTGCCAGCAGCTTAAGGCTAGCGGGATTGGACCCCCTCTACGAGCAGTACTTC. Supplemented by reference TRBV11-2 and TRBJ2-7, the full variable domain reads EAGVAQSPRYKIIEKRQSVAFWCNPISGHATLYWYQQILGQGPKLLIQFQNNGVVDDSQLPKDRFSAERLKGVDSTLKIQPAKLEDSAVYLCASSLRLAGLDPLYEQYFGPGTRLTVT.

This sequence joins TRBV5-4 and TRBJ1-5; TRBD1 matches at 8 bases. Germline CDR1 is SGHNT and CDR2 is YYREEE (reference sequence). The CDR3 runs to 15 residues. The V segment lost 4 bases and the J segment 6 bases; nucleotides outside the gene matches: 9. The CDR3 DNA reads as TGTGCCAGCAGCACGGGGACAGGCCTGGGTCAGCCCCAGCATTTT. Translation: CASSTGTGLGQPQHF.